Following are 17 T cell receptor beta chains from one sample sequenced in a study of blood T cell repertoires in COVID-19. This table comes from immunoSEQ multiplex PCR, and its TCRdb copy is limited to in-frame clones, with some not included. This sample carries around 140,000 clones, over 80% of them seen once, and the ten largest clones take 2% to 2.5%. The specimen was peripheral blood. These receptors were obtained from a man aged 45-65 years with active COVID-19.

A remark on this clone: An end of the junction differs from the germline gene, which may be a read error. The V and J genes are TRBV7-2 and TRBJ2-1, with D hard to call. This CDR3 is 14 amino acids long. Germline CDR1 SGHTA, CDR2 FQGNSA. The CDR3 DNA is TGTGCCAGCAGCCGGGTCGGCTCCGACAATGAGCAGTTCTTC. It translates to CASSRVGSDNEQFF.

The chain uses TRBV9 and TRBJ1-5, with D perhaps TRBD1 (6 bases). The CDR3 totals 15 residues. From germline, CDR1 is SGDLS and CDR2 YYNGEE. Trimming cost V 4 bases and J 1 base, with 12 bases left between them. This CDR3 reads CASSPGHQSNQPQHF. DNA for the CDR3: TGTGCCAGCAGCCCGGGACACCAGAGCAATCAGCCCCAGCATTTT.

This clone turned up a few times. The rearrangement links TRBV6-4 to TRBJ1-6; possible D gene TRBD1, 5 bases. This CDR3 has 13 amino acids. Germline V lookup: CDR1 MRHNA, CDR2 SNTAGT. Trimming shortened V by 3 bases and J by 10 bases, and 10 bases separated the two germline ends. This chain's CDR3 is CASSEGRGSPLHF. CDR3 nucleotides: TGTGCCAGCAGTGAAGGACGGGGGTCACCCCTCCACTTT.

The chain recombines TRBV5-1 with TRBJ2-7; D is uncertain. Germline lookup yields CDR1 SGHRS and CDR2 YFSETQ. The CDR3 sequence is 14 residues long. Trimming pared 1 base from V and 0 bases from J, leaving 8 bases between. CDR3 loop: CASSLSASSYEQYF. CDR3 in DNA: TGCGCCAGCAGCTTGTCAGCGAGCTCCTACGAGCAGTACTTC.

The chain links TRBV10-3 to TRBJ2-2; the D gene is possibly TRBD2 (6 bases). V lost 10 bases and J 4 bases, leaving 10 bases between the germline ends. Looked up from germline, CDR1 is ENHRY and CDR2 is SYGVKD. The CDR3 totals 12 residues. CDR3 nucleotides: TGTGCCACAGAAGCGGGCACCGGGGAGCTGTTTTTT. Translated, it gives CATEAGTGELFF.

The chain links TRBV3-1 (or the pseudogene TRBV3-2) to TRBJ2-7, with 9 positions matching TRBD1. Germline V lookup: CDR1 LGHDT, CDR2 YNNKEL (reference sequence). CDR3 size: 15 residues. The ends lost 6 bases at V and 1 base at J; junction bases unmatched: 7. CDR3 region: CASRQTGQGSYEQYF. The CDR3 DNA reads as TGTGCCAGCAGGCAGACGGGACAGGGATCCTACGAGCAGTACTTC.

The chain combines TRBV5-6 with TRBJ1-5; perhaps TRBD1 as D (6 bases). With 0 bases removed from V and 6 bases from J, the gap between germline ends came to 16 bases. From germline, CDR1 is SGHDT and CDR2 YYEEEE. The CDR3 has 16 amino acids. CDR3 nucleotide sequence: TGTGCCAGCAGCTTGGCGGGGGGGGCGCTTGCTCAGCCCCAGCATTTT. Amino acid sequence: CASSLAGGALAQPQHF.

CDR3 region: CASSLGTGNQPQHF. The CDR3 nucleotides are TGTGCCAGCAGCCTAGGGACAGGCAATCAGCCCCAGCATTTT. The rearrangement uses TRBV3-1 (or the pseudogene TRBV3-2) and TRBJ1-5, with 7 bases matching TRBD1. CDR3 length equals 14 residues. Germline V gene lookup returns CDR1 LGHDT and CDR2 YNNKEL (reference sequence). V dropped 4 bases and J dropped 2; count of bases not matched to a gene: 2.

This CDR3 is CAISEGAIGTDTQYF. CDR3 nucleotide sequence: TGTGCCATCAGTGAGGGAGCTATAGGAACAGATACGCAGTATTTT. The chain employs TRBV10-3 and TRBJ2-3; no clear D gene. Germline-derived CDR1 and CDR2 are ENHRY and SYGVKD. The CDR3 has 15 residues. V lost 2 bases to trimming and J lost 3 bases, with 12 bases between them.

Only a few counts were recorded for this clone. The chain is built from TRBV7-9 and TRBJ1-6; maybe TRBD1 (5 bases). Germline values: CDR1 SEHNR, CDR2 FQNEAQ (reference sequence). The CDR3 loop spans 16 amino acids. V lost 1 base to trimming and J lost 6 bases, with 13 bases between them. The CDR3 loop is CASSLGGASGNSPLHF. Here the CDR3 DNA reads TGTGCCAGCAGCTTAGGGGGCGCTTCGGGTAATTCACCCCTCCACTTT.

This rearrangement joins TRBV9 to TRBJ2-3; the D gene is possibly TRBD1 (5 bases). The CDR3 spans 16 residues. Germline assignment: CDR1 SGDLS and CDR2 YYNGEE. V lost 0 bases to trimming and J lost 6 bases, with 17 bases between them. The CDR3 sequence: CASSVGGRAGVDTQYF. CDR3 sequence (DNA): TGTGCCAGCAGCGTAGGGGGCAGGGCTGGGGTGGATACGCAGTATTTT.

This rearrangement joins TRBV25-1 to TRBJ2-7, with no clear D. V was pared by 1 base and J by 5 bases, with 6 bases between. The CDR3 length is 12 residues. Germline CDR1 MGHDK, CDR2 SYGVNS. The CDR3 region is CASSELAHEQYF. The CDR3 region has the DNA TGTGCCAGCAGTGAATTGGCCCACGAGCAGTACTTC.

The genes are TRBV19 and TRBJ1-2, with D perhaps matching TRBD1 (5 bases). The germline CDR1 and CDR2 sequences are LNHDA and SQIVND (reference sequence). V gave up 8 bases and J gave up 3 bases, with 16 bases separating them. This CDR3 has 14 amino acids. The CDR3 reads CASASAGSDYGYTF. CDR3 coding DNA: TGTGCCAGTGCTTCCGCAGGGTCGGACTATGGCTACACCTTC.

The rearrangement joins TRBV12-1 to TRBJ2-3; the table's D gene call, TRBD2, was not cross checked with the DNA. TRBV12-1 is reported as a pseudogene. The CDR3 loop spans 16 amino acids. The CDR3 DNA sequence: TGTGCCAGCAGCTTTACAGCGGGGGGGAGGGCAGATACGCAGTATTTT. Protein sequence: CASSFTAGGRADTQYF.

The CDR3 sequence: CASSQDWRGASEKLFF. The CDR3 DNA reads TGCGCCAGCAGCCAAGATTGGCGGGGGGCGAGTGAAAAACTGTTTTTT. The rearrangement uses TRBV4-3 and TRBJ1-4; tentative D call: TRBD1 (6 bases). The CDR3 sequence is 16 residues long. Trimming left V 0 bases short and J 7 bases short, with 15 bases between. Per the germline V gene, CDR1 is LGHNA and CDR2 is YSLEER.

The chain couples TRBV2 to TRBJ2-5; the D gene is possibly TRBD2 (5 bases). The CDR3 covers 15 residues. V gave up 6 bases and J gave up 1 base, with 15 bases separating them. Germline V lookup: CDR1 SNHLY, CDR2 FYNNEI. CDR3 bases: TGTGCCAGCAGCCTACCGTGGGGAGTCCAAGAGACCCAGTACTTC. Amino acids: CASSLPWGVQETQYF.

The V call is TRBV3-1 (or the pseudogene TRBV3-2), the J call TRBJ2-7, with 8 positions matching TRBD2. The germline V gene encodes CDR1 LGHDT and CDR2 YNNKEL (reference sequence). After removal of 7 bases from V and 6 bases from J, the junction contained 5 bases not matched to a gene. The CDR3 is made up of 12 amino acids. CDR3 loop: CASTSGGSEQYF. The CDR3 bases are TGTGCCAGCACCTCGGGGGGGTCCGAGCAGTACTTC.